The 11 T cell receptor beta chains reported below all come from one sample, sequenced in a study of identical twins. TCRdb re-analysed the 5' RACE reads in MiXCR, keeping a single row per CDR3 protein. The sample carries about 530,000 distinct CDR3 sequences, 15% recorded once. The sample was also linked to a second study, of yellow fever vaccine responses in identical twins.

Sequenced sample: CD4+ T cells sorted from blood. The receptors come from a woman aged 18-35 years in good health.

V is TRBV3-1 and J is TRBJ2-7; 7 bases map to TRBD1. The CDR3 contains 14 residues. Germline CDR1 and CDR2: LGHDT and YNNKEL (reference sequence). Trimming removed 2 bases from V and 6 bases from J; junction bases left unmatched: 7. The CDR3 region has the DNA TGTGCCAGCAGCCAATCCCCGACAGGGACCGAGCAGTACTTC. Its protein is CASSQSPTGTEQYF.

This chain links TRBV10-3 with TRBJ2-3; D call uncertain. The length of the CDR3 is 13 residues. CDR1 and CDR2 (germline): ENHRY, SYGVKD. V dropped 3 bases and J dropped 8 bases, with 12 bases sitting between them. The CDR3 sequence: CAISDGLGFTQYF. The CDR3, as DNA: TGTGCCATCAGTGATGGATTGGGCTTTACGCAGTATTTT.

The chain has TRBV25-1 and TRBJ2-2, with 8 positions matching TRBD1. Trimming cost V 4 bases and J 3 bases; bases outside gene matches: 4. Germline loops: CDR1 MGHDK, CDR2 SYGVNS. CDR3 length equals 15 residues. The CDR3 coding sequence is TGTGCCAGCAGTGCCTCGACAGGGGACACCGGGGAGCTGTTTTTT. This sequence encodes CASSASTGDTGELFF.

This CDR3 reads CAIRAQGTEAFF. The CDR3 DNA is TGTGCCATCCGAGCACAGGGGACTGAAGCTTTCTTT. J is TRBJ1-1 and V is TRBV10-3; 7 positions agree with TRBD1. The germline V gene encodes CDR1 ENHRY and CDR2 SYGVKD. J gave up 5 bases and V 8 bases, and 5 bases lay outside the gene matches. The CDR3 loop spans 12 amino acids.

This clonotype was detected only a few times. The CDR3 protein is CSGLAGAGAGTDTQYF. Here the CDR3 DNA reads TGCAGTGGACTAGCGGGAGCTGGGGCGGGCACAGATACGCAGTATTTT. The rearrangement uses TRBV20-1 and TRBJ2-3, with TRBD2 matching over 12 bases. J gave up 1 base and V 7 bases, and 9 bases lay outside the gene matches. CDR1 DFQATT and CDR2 SNEGSKA come from the germline V gene (reference sequence). CDR3 length: 16 residues.

The DNA for the CDR3 is TGTGCCAGCAGTTTATCGAGGGGCGGGGGGGGCTATGAGCAGTTCTTC. It codes for CASSLSRGGGGYEQFF. The chain links TRBV27 to TRBJ2-1, with 9 bases fitting TRBD2. The CDR3 totals 16 residues. J was trimmed by 8 bases and V by 0 bases; bases with no gene match: 8. Germline CDR1 MNHEY, CDR2 SMNVEV (reference sequence).

This clonotype has at least ten counts. The V and J genes are TRBV10-3 and TRBJ2-7; D gene unclear. Germline values: CDR1 ENHRY, CDR2 SYGVKD. The CDR3 contains 11 residues. With 10 bases removed from V and 4 bases from J, the gap between germline ends came to 11 bases. The CDR3 nucleotides read TGTGCCACCCGGACGGAATACGAGCAGTACGTC. Its translation is CATRTEYEQYV.

The chain combines TRBV12-3 or TRBV12-4 with TRBJ2-5; TRBD1 is a possible D gene (6 bases). The V end lost 4 bases, the J end lost 4 bases, and 13 bases lay between the germline ends. This CDR3 has 14 amino acids. The CDR3 reads CASSSTGPRETQYF. DNA for the CDR3: TGTGCCAGCAGTTCGACAGGCCCAAGAGAGACCCAGTACTTC.

The chain links TRBV5-1 to TRBJ2-1; 9 bases agree with TRBD2. Trimming at V came to 5 bases and at J to 3 bases, leaving 6 bases not matched to a gene. There are 15 residues in the CDR3. Germline CDR1 and CDR2: SGHRS and YFSETQ. This CDR3 is CASRTTSGYYNEQFF. DNA of the CDR3: TGCGCCAGCAGAACCACTAGCGGGTACTACAATGAGCAGTTCTTC.

The chain employs TRBV20-1 and TRBJ1-2; 7 bases match TRBD1. Germline-derived CDR1 and CDR2 are DFQATT and SNEGSKA (reference sequence). Trimming cost V 3 bases and J 8 bases; bases outside gene matches: 9. The CDR3 loop spans 13 amino acids. DNA for the CDR3: TGCAGTGCTAGTGGGGTCAGGGGGACAGGCTACACCTTC. This sequence encodes CSASGVRGTGYTF.

The sample holds a few counts of this clonotype. The CDR3 region has the DNA TGCAGTGCTAGGGGGACCGGGGACCGTGTGGATACGCAGTATTTT. It is translated as CSARGTGDRVDTQYF. The chain recombines TRBV20-1 with TRBJ2-3; possibly TRBD1 or TRBD2 for D (5 bases each). The CDR3 contains 15 residues. V lost 3 bases and J lost 6, with 19 bases in between. From germline, CDR1 is DFQATT and CDR2 SNEGSKA (reference sequence).